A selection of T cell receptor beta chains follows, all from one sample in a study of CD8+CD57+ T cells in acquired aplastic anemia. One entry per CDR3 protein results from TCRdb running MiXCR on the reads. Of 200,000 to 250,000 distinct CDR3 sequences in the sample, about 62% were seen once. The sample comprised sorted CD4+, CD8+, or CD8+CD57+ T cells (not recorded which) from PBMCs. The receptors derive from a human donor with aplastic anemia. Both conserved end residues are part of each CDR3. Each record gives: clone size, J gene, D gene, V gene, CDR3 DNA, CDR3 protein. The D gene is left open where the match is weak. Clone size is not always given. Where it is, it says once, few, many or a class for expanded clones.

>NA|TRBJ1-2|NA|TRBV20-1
TGCAGTGCTAGTCCGACTAACTATGGCTACACCTTC
CSASPTNYGYTF
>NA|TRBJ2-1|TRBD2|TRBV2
TGTGCCAGCTCAAGGACTAGTATCCATGAGCAGTTCTTC
CASSRTSIHEQFF
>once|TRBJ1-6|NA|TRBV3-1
TGTGCCAGCAGCCGCATACAGGGAGGAGATTCACCCCTCCACTTT
CASSRIQGGDSPLHF
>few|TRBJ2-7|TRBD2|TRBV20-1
TGCAGTGCTAGAACCCATAGCGGGAAGTGGTACGAGCAGTACTTC
CSARTHSGKWYEQYF
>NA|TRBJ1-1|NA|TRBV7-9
TGTGCCAGCAGCCCCGGACAGTCGAACACTGAAGCTTTCTTT
CASSPGQSNTEAFF
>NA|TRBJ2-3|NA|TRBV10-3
TGTGCCATCACCGCGGGGAATACGCAGTATTTT
CAITAGNTQYF
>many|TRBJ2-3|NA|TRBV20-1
TGCAGTGCTAGGGGGGCCAGCGCTAGCACAGATACGCAGTATTTT
CSARGASASTDTQYF
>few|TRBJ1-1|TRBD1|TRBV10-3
TGTGCCACCGGGACAGTGAACACTGAAGCTTTCTTT
CATGTVNTEAFF
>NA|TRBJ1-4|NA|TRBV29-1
TGCAGCGTTGTGGGGACTAATGAAAAACTGTTTTTT
CSVVGTNEKLFF
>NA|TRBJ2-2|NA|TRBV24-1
TGTGCCACCAGTAGTCCTAATGGGAAGCTGTTTTTT
CATSSPNGKLFF
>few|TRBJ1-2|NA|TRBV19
TGTGCCAGTAGTGCCCGGGGCAGACGGGGCTACACCTTC
CASSARGRRGYTF
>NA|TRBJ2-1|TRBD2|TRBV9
TGTGCCAGCAGTGAACCCCGGACTAGCGGGAGCCCAACGACCAATGAGCAGTTCTTC
CASSEPRTSGSPTTNEQFF
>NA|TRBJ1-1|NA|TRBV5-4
TGTGCCAGCAGCTTGGACCCAGGGTCGAACACTGAAGCTTTCTTT
CASSLDPGSNTEAFF
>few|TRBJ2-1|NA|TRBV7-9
TGTGCCAGCAGCTTAGTTCTGGGCGGTGAGCAGTTCTTC
CASSLVLGGEQFF
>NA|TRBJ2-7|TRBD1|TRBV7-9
TGTGCCAGCAGCTTGTTTGGGTTGGTACAGGGGGCTGACGAGCAGTACTTC
CASSLFGLVQGADEQYF
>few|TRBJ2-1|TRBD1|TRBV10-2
TGCGCCACCAGACCGGGACAGGGGTTGAATGAGCAGTTCTTC
CATRPGQGLNEQFF
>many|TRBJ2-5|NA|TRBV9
TGTGCCAGCAGCGTAGATCCGGGGGACAAGACCCAGTACTTC
CASSVDPGDKTQYF
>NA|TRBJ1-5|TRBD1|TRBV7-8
TGTGCCAGCAGCTTAGGGTCAGGGGGCGGGTATCAGCCCCAGCATTTT
CASSLGSGGGYQPQHF
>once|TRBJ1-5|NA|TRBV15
TGTGCCACCAGCGGCCAAGGCATGAATCAGCCCCAGCATTTT
CATSGQGMNQPQHF
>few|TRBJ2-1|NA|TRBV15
TGTGCCACCAGCACTCCACAGGGGACTACTTACAATGAGCAGTTCTTC
CATSTPQGTTYNEQFF
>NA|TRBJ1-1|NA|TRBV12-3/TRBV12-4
TGTGCCAGCAGTGCCGGGGAGAGGGACACTGAAGCTTTCTTT
CASSAGERDTEAFF
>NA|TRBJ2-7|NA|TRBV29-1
TGCAGCGTACATGACCTATACGAGCAGTACTTC
CSVHDLYEQYF
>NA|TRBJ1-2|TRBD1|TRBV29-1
TGCAGCGTAGATAAACCCGGACAGGGGATCTATGGCTACACCTTC
CSVDKPGQGIYGYTF
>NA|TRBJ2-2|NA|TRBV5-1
TGCGCCAGCAGCTTGGCGGACAGCACCGGGGGGCTGTTTTTT
CASSLADSTGGLFF
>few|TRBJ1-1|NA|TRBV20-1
TGCAGTGCTAGGGACGTGAACACTGAAGCTTTCTTT
CSARDVNTEAFF
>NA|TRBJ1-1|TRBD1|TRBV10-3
TGTGCCATCAGTGAGTCGCTCGGGGGACAGGAAAACACTGAAGCTTTCTTT
CAISESLGGQENTEAFF
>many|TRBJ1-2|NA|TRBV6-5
TGTGCCAGCAGTTACACAGAAGTCTATGGCTACACCTTC
CASSYTEVYGYTF
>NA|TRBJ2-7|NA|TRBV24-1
TGTGCCACCAGGGGGGACTCCTACGAGCAGTACTTC
CATRGDSYEQYF
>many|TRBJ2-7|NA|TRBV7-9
TGTGCCAGCAGCTTATTCTGGTACGAGCAGTACTTC
CASSLFWYEQYF
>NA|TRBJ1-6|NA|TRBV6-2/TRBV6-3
TGTGCCAGCAGTTACTCTGGCAGAGATTCACCCCTCCACTTT
CASSYSGRDSPLHF
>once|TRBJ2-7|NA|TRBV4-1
TGCGCCAGCAGCCAAGAACTTCGGACGCGTGGTGTCGTTTACTTC
CASSQELRTRGVVYF
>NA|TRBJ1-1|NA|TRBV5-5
TGTGCCAGCAGCTCCGCCTCAGGGAACACTGAAGCTTTCTTT
CASSSASGNTEAFF
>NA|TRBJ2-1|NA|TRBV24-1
TGTGCCACCAGTGATTTGTCTTTGCCCTACAATGAGCAGTTCTTC
CATSDLSLPYNEQFF
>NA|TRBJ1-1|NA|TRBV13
TGTGCCAGCAGCCCAGCTGGCAGAATCACTGAAGCTTTCTTT
CASSPAGRITEAFF
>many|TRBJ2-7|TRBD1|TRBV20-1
TGCAGTGCGCGGGACAGGAGGGTTTCCTACGAGCAGTACTTC
CSARDRRVSYEQYF
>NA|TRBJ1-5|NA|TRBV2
TGTGCCAGCAGTGGAGGGGAGGACGTCAATCAGCCCCAGCATTTT
CASSGGEDVNQPQHF
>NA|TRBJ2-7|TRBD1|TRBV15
TGTGCCACCAGCAGCTCCAGGTCGGGACAGGCTACCTACGAGCAGTACTTC
CATSSSRSGQATYEQYF
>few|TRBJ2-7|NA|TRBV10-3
TGTGCCATCAGTGCTCAGGGGGGCGCGGGTACCTACGAGCAGTACTTC
CAISAQGGAGTYEQYF
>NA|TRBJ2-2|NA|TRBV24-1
TGTGCCAGCAGACCCGGGACGAACACCGGGGAGCTGTTTTTT
CASRPGTNTGELFF
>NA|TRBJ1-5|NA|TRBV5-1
TGCGCCAGCGCCCCGGGGGAGAATCAGCCCCAGCATTTT
CASAPGENQPQHF
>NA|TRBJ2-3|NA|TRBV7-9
TGTGCCAGCAGCTTAGCGACGGGGGGCCTCACAGATACGCAGTATTTT
CASSLATGGLTDTQYF
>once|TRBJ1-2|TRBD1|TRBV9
TGTGCCAGCAGCGAGGGGGACAGGGGTTCTAACTATGGCTACACCTTC
CASSEGDRGSNYGYTF
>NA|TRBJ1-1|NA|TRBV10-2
TGCGCCAGCAGTGAGGGCAGGGTCAACACTGAAGCTTTCTTT
CASSEGRVNTEAFF
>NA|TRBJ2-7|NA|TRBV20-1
TGCAGTGCCGCTTCGCGCAGCTCCTACGAGCAGTACTTC
CSAASRSSYEQYF
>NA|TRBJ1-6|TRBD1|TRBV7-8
TGTGCCAGCAGCCCCGGGACAGGGAGTAATTCACCCCTCCACTTT
CASSPGTGSNSPLHF
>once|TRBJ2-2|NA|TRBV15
TGTGCCAGCAGTCCTCAGGGGGACTTGTCCGGGGAGCTGTTTTTT
CASSPQGDLSGELFF
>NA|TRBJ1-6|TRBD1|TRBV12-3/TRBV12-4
TGTGCCAGCCAATGGGACAGCACGAATTCACCCCTCCACTTT
CASQWDSTNSPLHF
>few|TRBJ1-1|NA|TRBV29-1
TGCAGCGGGGTTAAGGCGCCACTCGTAGACACTGAAGCTTTCTTT
CSGVKAPLVDTEAFF